The present T cell receptor (beta chain) was sequenced within a study of cytomegalovirus exposure and HLA in healthy donors. Study-wide results and caveats: Sequencing likely produced, as an artifact, a cluster of highly shared sequence variants. An analysis done earlier found most TCR beta V segments productive about 90% or about 30% of the time. Later work found most CMV-associated TCR beta chains apparently HLA-restricted. Presence/absence analyses supposed approximately even sequencing depth among donors.

The study ran its PCR with 60 Vbeta and 13 Jbeta primers. The assay was immunoSEQ multiplex PCR, and TCRdb's table has in-frame clones only and misses some. The sample records about 130,000 clones, 77% being singletons. The CDR3 length is 13 residues. This clone came up a few times. The antigen remains undetermined. The origin of this receptor is a male donor in good health and CMV-seronegative. The V gene is TRBV21-1, the J gene TRBJ2-5; the table's D call, TRBD2, has no DNA check behind it. TRBV21-1 constitutes a pseudogene. The specimen sequenced was PBMCs. The CDR3 coding sequence is TGTGCCAGCAGCGGGACTTCCCAAGAGACCCAGTACTTC. This gives the protein CASSGTSQETQYF.